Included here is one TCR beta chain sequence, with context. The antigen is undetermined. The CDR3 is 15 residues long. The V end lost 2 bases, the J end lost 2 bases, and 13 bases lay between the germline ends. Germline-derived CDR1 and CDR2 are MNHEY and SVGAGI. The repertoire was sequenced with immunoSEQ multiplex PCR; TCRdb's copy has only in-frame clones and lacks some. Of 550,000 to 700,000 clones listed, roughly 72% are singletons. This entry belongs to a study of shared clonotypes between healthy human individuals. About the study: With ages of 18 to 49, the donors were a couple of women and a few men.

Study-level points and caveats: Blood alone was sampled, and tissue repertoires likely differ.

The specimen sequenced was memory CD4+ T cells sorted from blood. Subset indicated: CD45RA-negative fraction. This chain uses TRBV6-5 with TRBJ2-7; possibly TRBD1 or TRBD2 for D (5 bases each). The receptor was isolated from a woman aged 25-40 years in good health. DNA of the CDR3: TGTGCCAGCAGTTACGACCGGGACCATACCTACGAGCAGTACTTC. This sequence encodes CASSYDRDHTYEQYF.